The entry below describes one TCR beta chain. What it recognizes is unknown. This sample was taken from a study of cytomegalovirus exposure and HLA in healthy donors. Notes on the study in general: The study labeled under 200 TCR beta chains cytomegalovirus-associated.

Germline lookup yields CDR1 SNHLY and CDR2 FYNNEI. The CDR3 contains 11 residues. After removal of 10 bases from V and 5 bases from J, the junction contained 5 bases not matched to a gene. The assay was immunoSEQ multiplex PCR, and TCRdb's table has in-frame clones only and misses some. The sample yields about 120,000 clones, 85% to 90% seen once. This chain connects TRBV2 to TRBJ2-7, with 7 bases matching TRBD2. This TCR was recovered from a woman aged 18-35 years in good health and CMV-seropositive. The sequenced sample was PBMCs. Written as DNA, the CDR3 is TGTGCCACCGGGGGAGGGAACGAGCAGTACTTC. It yields the protein CATGGGNEQYF.